Below are 5 T cell receptor beta chains sequenced from a single sample in a study of blood T cell repertoires in COVID-19. Assay used: immunoSEQ multiplex PCR; TCRdb lists only in-frame clones, some missing. There are 250,000 or so clones in the sample; roughly 85% occur only once, and 1.9% lies in the top ten. The sequencing sample was made of PBMCs or T cells enriched from blood (not recorded which). These receptors were collected from a woman aged 45-59 years who had recovered from COVID-19.

The chain combines TRBV5-1 with TRBJ2-2; 7 nucleotides align to TRBD2. CDR1 and CDR2 from the germline V gene are SGHRS and YFSETQ. The CDR3 has 14 residues. Trimming took 4 bases from V and 6 from J; bases not matched to a gene: 6. The CDR3 here is CASSGLGGAGELFF. CDR3 nucleotide sequence: TGCGCCAGCAGCGGACTAGGCGGTGCCGGGGAGCTGTTTTTT.

The V call is TRBV6-5, the J call TRBJ1-1; D ambiguous. The V gene lost 2 bases and the J gene lost 1 base, with 5 bases spanning the gap. Germline values: CDR1 MNHEY, CDR2 SVGAGI. This CDR3 has 13 residues. The CDR3 reads CASSYGSNTEAFF. CDR3 in DNA: TGTGCCAGCAGTTACGGCTCGAACACTGAAGCTTTCTTT.

The V and J genes are TRBV6-1 and TRBJ2-4, with TRBD1 matching 8 bases. The CDR3 length is 16 residues. After removal of 4 bases from V and 0 bases from J, the junction contained 5 bases not matched to a gene. Germline V gene data show CDR1 as MNHNS and CDR2 as SASEGT. The CDR3 is CASSGGQALAKNIQYF. The CDR3 region has the DNA TGTGCCAGCAGTGGGGGACAGGCACTAGCCAAAAACATTCAGTACTTC.

The rearrangement uses TRBV6-5 and TRBJ2-2; D gene uncertain. The length of the CDR3 is 14 residues. Per the germline V gene, CDR1 is MNHEY and CDR2 is SVGAGI. V was pared by 8 bases and J by 4 bases, with 14 bases between. DNA for the CDR3: TGTGCCAGCTCCCCTGGGCCGTTCACCGGGGAGCTGTTTTTT. Translated: CASSPGPFTGELFF.

The V gene is TRBV6-6, the J gene TRBJ2-7; a possible D gene is TRBD2 (6 bases). V was cut by 11 bases and J by 2 bases, with 16 bases left in between. The V gene's germline CDR1 is MNHNY and CDR2 SVGAGI (reference sequence). This CDR3 has 13 residues. In DNA, the CDR3 is TGTGCCTCCCAGGGACTGACTACCTACGAGCAGTACTTC. It specifies CASQGLTTYEQYF.